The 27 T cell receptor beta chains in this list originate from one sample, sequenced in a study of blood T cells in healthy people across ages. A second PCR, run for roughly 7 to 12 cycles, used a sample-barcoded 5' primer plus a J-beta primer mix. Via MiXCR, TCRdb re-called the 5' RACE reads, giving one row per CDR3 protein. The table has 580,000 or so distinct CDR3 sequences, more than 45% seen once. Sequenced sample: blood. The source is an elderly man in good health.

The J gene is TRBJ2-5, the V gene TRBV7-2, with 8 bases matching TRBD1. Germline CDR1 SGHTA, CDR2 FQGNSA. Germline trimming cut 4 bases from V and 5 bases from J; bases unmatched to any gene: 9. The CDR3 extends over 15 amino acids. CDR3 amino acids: CASSWARGLSETQYF. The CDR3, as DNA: TGTGCCAGCAGCTGGGCCAGGGGGCTTTCGGAGACCCAGTACTTC. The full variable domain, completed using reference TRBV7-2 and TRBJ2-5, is GAGVSQSPSNKVTEKGKDVELRCDPISGHTALYWYRQSLGQGLEFLIYFQGNSAPDKSGLPSDRFSAERTGGSVSTLTIQRTQQEDSAVYLCASSWARGLSETQYFGPGTRLLVL.

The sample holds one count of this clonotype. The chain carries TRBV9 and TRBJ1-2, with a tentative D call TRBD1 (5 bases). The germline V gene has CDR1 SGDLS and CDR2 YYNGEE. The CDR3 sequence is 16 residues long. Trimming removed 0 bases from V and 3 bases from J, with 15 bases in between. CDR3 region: CASSVAERGSDYGYTF. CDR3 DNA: TGTGCCAGCAGCGTAGCTGAGAGGGGATCTGACTATGGCTACACCTTC.

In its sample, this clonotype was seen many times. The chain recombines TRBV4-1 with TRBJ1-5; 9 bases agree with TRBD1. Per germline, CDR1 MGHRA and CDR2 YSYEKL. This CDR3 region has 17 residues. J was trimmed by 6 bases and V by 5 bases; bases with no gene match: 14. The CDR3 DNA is TGCGCCAGCAGCTACAGACCCGGGACAGGGTCCCCTCAGCCCCAGCATTTT. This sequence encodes CASSYRPGTGSPQPQHF.

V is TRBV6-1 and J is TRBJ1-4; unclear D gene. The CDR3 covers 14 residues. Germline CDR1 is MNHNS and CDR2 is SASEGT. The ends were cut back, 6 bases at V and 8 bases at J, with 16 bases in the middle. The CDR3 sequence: CASRTSWTEEKLFF. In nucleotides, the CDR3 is TGTGCCAGCAGGACATCCTGGACGGAAGAAAAACTGTTTTTT.

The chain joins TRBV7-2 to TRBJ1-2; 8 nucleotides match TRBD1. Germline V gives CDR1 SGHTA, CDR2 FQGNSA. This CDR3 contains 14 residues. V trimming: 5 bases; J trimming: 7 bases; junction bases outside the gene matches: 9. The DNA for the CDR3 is TGTGCCAGCAGCCTAACTGGGACAGGCATTGGCTACACCTTC. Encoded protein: CASSLTGTGIGYTF.

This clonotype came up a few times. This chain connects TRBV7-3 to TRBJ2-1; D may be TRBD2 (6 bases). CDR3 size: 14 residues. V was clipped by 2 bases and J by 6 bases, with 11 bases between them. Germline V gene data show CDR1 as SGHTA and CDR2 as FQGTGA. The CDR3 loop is CASSLAGLGNEQFF. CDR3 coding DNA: TGTGCCAGCAGCTTAGCGGGGCTGGGCAATGAGCAGTTCTTC.

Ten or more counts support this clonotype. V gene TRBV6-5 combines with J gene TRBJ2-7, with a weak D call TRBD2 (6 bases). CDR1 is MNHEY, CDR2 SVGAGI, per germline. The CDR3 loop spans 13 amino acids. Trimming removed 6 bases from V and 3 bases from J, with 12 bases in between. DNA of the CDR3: TGTGCCAGCAGCTCGGGGGAGTTCTACGAGCAGTACTTC. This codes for CASSSGEFYEQYF.

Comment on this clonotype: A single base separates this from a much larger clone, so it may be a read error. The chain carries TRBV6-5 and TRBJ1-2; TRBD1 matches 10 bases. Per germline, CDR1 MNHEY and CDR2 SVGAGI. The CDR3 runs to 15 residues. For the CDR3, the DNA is TGTGCCAGCATTGCTAGACAGGGGGCGGGCTATGGCCACACCTTC. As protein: CASIARQGAGYGHTF.

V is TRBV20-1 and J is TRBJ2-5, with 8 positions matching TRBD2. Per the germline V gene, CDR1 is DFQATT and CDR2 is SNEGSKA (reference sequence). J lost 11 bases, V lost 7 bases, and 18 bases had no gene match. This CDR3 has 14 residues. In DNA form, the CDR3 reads TGCAGTGTCAAAAGCGGGGGATGGAACAATGAGCAGTACTTC. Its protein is CSVKSGGWNNEQYF.

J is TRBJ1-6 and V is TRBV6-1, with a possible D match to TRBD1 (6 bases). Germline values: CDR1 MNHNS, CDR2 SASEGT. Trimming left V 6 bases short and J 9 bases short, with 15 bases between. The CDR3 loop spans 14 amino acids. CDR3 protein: CASRSTGVVSPLHF. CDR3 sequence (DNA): TGTGCCAGCAGATCGACAGGTGTGGTTTCACCCCTCCACTTT.

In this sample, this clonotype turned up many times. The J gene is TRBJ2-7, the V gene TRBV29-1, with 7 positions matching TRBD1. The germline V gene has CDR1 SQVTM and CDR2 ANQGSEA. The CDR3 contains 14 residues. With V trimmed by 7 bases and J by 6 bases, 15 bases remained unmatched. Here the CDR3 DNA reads TGCAGCGCTCTAAGAGGGACAGCTGGCCGCGAGCAGTACTTC. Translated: CSALRGTAGREQYF.

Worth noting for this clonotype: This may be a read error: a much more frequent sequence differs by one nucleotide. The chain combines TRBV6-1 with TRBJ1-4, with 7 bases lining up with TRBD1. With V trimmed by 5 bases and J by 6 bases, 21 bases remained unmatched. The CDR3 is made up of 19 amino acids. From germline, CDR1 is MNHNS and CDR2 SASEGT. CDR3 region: CASSPPSRQGVILHEKLFF. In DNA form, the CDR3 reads TGTGCCAGCAGTCCCCCCAGTAGACAGGGCGTAATTTTGCATGAAAAACTGTTTTTT.

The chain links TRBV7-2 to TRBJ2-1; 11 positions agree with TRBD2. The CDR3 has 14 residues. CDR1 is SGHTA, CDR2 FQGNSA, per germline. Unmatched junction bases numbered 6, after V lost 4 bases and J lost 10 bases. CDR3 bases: TGTGCCAGCAGCTCACTAGCGGGGGCCCGCGAGCAGTTCTTC. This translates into CASSSLAGAREQFF. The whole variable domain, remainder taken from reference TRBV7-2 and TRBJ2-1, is GAGVSQSPSNKVTEKGKDVELRCDPISGHTALYWYRQSLGQGLEFLIYFQGNSAPDKSGLPSDRFSAERTGGSVSTLTIQRTQQEDSAVYLCASSSLAGAREQFFGPGTRLTVL.

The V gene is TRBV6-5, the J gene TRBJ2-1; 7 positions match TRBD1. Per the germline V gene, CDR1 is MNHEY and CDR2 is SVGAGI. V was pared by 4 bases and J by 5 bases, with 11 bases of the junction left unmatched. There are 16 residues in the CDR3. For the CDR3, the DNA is TGTGCCAGCAGTTCGATAAAGAACAGGGGCCACAATGAGCAGTTCTTC. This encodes CASSSIKNRGHNEQFF.

The CDR3 region is CSPRRLNTEAFF. CDR3 bases: TGCAGCCCCCGACGGCTGAACACTGAAGCTTTCTTT. The chain carries TRBV29-1 and TRBJ1-1; D remains unclear. Germline-derived CDR1 and CDR2 are SQVTM and ANQGSEA. V shed 8 bases and J shed 0 bases, with 10 bases lying between them. The CDR3 has 12 residues. The full variable domain, with the rest looked up from reference TRBV29-1 and TRBJ1-1, is SAVISQKPSRDICQRGTSLTIQCQVDSQVTMMFWYRQQPGQSLTLIATANQGSEATYESGFVIDKFPISRPNLTFSTLTVSNMSPEDSSIYLCSPRRLNTEAFFGQGTRLTVV.

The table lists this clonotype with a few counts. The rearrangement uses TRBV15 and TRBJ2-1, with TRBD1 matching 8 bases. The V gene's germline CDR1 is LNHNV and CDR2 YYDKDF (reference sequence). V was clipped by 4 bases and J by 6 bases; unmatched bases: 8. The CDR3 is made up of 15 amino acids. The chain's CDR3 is CATSKDRVRGNEQFF. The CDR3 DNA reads TGTGCCACCAGCAAGGACAGGGTACGGGGCAATGAGCAGTTCTTC.

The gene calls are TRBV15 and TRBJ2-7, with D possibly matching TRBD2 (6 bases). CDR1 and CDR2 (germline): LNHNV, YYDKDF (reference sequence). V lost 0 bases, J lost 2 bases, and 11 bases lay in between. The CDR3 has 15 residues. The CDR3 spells CATSRDISGTYEQYF. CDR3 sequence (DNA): TGTGCCACCAGCAGAGATATTAGCGGAACCTACGAGCAGTACTTC. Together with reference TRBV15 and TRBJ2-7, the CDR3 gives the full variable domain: DAMVIQNPRYQVTQFGKPVTLSCSQTLNHNVMYWYQQKSSQAPKLLFHYYDKDFNNEADTPDNFQSRRPNTSFCFLDIRSPGLGDTAMYLCATSRDISGTYEQYFGPGTRLTVT.

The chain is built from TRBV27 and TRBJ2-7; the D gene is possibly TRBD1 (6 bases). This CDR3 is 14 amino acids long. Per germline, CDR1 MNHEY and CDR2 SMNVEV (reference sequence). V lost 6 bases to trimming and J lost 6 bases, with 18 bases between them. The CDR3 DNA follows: TGTGCCAGCAGGACGGACAGTGCTCCCTCCGAGCAGTACTTC. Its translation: CASRTDSAPSEQYF.

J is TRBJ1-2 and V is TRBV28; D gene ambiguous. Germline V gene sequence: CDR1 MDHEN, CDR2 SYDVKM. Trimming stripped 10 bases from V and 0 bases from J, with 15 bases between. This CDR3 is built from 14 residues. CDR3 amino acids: CATLRGGSNYGYTF. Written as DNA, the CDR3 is TGTGCCACCCTCCGAGGCGGTTCTAACTATGGCTACACCTTC.

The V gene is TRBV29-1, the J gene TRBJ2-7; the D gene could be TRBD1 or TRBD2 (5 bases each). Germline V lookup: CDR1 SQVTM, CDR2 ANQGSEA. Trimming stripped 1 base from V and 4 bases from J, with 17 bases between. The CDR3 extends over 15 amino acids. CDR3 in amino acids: CSVEGRGAGLYEQYF. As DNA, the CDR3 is TGCAGCGTTGAAGGTAGAGGGGCAGGACTTTACGAGCAGTACTTC.

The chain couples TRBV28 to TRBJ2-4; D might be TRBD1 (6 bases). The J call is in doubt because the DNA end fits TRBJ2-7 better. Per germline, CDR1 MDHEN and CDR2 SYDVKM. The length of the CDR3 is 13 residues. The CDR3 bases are TGTGCCACCTTGTCCAGGGGTCTCCGCGAGCAGTACTTC. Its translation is CATLSRGLREQYF.

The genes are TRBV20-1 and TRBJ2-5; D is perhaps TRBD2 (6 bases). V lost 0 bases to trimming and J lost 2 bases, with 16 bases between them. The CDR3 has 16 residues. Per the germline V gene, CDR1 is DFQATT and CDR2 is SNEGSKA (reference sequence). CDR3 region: CSARDPRGTGQETQYF. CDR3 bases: TGCAGTGCTAGAGATCCCCGCGGGACGGGACAAGAGACCCAGTACTTC.

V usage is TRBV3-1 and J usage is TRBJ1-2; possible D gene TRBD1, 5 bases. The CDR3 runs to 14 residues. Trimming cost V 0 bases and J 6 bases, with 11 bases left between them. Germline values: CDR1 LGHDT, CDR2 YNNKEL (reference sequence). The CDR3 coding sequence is TGTGCCAGCAGCCAAGAGATGGGCAGGGATGGCTACACCTTC. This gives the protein CASSQEMGRDGYTF.

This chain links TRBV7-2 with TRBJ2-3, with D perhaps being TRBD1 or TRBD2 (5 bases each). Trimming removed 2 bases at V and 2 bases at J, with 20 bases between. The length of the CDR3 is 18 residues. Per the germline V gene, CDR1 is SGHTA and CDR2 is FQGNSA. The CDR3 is CASSLLSWGPPITDTQYF. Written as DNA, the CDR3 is TGTGCCAGCAGCTTATTGTCGTGGGGACCCCCTATCACAGATACGCAGTATTTT.

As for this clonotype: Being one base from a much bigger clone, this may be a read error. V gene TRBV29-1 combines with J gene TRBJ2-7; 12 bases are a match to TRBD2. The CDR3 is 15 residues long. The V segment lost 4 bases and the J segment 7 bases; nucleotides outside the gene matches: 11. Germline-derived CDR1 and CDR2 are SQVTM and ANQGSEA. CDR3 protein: CSVAPSGRAYNEQYF. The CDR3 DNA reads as TGCAGCGTTGCTCCTAGCGGGAGGGCTTACAATGAGCAGTACTTC.

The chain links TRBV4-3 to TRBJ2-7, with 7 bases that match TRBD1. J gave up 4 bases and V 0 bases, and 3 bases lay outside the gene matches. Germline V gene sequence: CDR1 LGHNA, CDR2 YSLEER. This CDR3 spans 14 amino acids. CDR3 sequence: CASSQDSGGYEQYF. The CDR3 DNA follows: TGCGCCAGCAGCCAAGATTCAGGGGGTTACGAGCAGTACTTC.

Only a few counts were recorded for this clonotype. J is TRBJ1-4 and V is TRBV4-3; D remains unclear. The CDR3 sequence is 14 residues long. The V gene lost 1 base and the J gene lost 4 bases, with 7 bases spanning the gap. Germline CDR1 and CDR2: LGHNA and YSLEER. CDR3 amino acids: CASSQGGSNEKLFF. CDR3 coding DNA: TGCGCCAGCAGCCAAGGTGGCAGTAATGAAAAACTGTTTTTT.